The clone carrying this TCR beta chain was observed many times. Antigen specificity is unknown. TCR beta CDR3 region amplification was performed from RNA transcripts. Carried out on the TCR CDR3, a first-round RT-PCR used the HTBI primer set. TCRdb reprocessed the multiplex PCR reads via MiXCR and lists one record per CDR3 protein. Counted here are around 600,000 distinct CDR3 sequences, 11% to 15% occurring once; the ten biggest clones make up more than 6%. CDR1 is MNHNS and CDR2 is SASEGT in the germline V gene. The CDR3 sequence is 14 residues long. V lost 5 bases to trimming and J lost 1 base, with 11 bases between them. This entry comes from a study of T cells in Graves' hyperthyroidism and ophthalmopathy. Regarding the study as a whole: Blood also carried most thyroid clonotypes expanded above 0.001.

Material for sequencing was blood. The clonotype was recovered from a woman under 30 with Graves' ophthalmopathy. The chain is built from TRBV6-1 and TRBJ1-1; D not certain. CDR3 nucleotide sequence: TGTGCCAGCAGTCCTTTCGACCGGAACACTGAAGCTTTCTTT. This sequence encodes CASSPFDRNTEAFF.